This T cell receptor beta chain was recorded in a study of blood T cell repertoires in COVID-19. Across the whole study: In each case, the material was cDNA or gDNA derived from T cells, B-cell-depleted T cells, or PBMCs.

Original data processing: Reference gene primer amplification in the assay estimated nucleated cell counts. Sequencing was performed with immunoSEQ multiplex PCR; in TCRdb, only in-frame clones are kept and a portion is missing. The DNA gave D and trimming, while V, J and clone size come from that table. The sample holds 150,000 to 200,000 clones, almost 80% seen once. Germline lookup yields CDR1 SGHTA and CDR2 FQGNSA. The CDR3 totals 16 residues. Unmatched junction bases numbered 11, after V lost 5 bases and J lost 4 bases. The chain carries TRBV7-2 and TRBJ2-5; TRBD1 matches 9 bases. The sample was peripheral blood. This TCR was sampled from a man aged 55 to 69 with active or convalescent COVID-19. This chain's CDR3 is CASSPGEDRGGETQYF. CDR3 DNA: TGTGCCAGCAGCCCAGGGGAGGACAGGGGTGGAGAGACCCAGTACTTC.